This entry describes one T cell receptor beta chain. With 60 Vbeta and 13 Jbeta primers, the PCR was carried out. TCRdb's copy holds only in-frame clones and misses some; the assay was immunoSEQ multiplex PCR. The profile shows about 190,000 clones, 60% to 80% of them singletons. The entry originates in a study of cytomegalovirus exposure and HLA in healthy donors. Trimming at V came to 5 bases and at J to 0 bases, leaving 4 bases not matched to a gene. Germline V CDR1 and CDR2: SEHNR, FQNEAQ (reference sequence). The CDR3 is 15 amino acids. The source is a woman in her late teens or twenties in good health and CMV-seronegative. Sequenced material: PBMCs. The chain carries TRBV7-9 and TRBJ2-3; 8 bases agree with TRBD2. CDR3 sequence reads: CASSRREGSTDTQYF. The CDR3 DNA sequence: TGTGCCAGCAGCCGACGGGAGGGCAGCACAGATACGCAGTATTTT.